Each of the 9 T cell receptor beta chains below was sequenced from the same sample in a study of blood T cell repertoires in COVID-19. The table came from immunoSEQ multiplex PCR; TCRdb's copy has only in-frame clones and leaves some out. Altogether 150,000 to 200,000 clones are present, under 85% being singletons, with the ten largest covering approximately 12%. The sequenced sample consisted of PBMCs or T cells enriched from blood (not recorded which). Receptor source: a man aged 50 to 60 who had recovered from COVID-19.

The J gene is TRBJ1-2, the V gene TRBV5-6; possible D gene TRBD1, 6 bases. This CDR3 comprises 15 residues. Germline V gene data show CDR1 as SGHDT and CDR2 as YYEEEE. V was cut by 2 bases and J by 4 bases, with 15 bases left in between. The CDR3 is CASSLKRDIIYGYTF. Written as DNA, the CDR3 is TGTGCCAGCAGCTTAAAGCGGGACATCATCTATGGCTACACCTTC. The full variable domain, with the rest looked up from reference TRBV5-6 and TRBJ1-2, is DAGVTQSPTHLIKTRGQQVTLRCSPKSGHDTVSWYQQALGQGPQFIFQYYEEEERQRGNFPDRFSGHQFPNYSSELNVNALLLGDSALYLCASSLKRDIIYGYTFGSGTRLTVV.

The rearrangement uses TRBV4-1 and TRBJ1-2, with 10 bases fitting TRBD1. The CDR3 totals 16 residues. In germline, CDR1 is MGHRA, CDR2 YSYEKL. V lost 2 bases, J lost 1 base, and 4 bases stayed unmatched. CDR3 in DNA: TGCGCCAGCAGCCAAAAGGGACAGGGGTTTAACTATGGCTACACCTTC. Translated: CASSQKGQGFNYGYTF.

The chain uses TRBV18 and TRBJ2-7, with 7 bases matching TRBD1. The CDR3 extends over 17 amino acids. Trimming cost V 3 bases and J 3 bases; bases outside gene matches: 14. The germline V gene encodes CDR1 KGHSH and CDR2 LQKENI. This CDR3 reads CASSPQGGGLRGYEQYF. The CDR3 coding sequence is TGTGCCAGCTCACCTCAAGGGGGCGGACTCCGAGGCTACGAGCAGTACTTC.

The chain links TRBV19 to TRBJ1-5; D is uncertain. The V gene's germline CDR1 is LNHDA and CDR2 SQIVND (reference sequence). V shed 9 bases and J shed 2 bases, with 14 bases lying between them. The CDR3 contains 14 residues. In DNA, the CDR3 is TGTGCCAGCGAGTATCTCCGGGGCAATCAGCCCCAGCATTTT. Translating it yields CASEYLRGNQPQHF.

The rearrangement links TRBV12-5 to TRBJ2-1, with TRBD2 matching over 11 bases. This CDR3 has 22 amino acids. The J segment lost 4 bases and the V segment lost 3 bases, leaving 23 bases of the junction unmatched. Germline V gives CDR1 LGHNT, CDR2 FRNRAP. Here the CDR3 DNA reads TGTGCTAGTGGTTTTTTCTCCTCTCTAGCGTCTAGCGGGGGGCGCCTGTACAATGAGCAGTTCTTC. Translating it yields CASGFFSSLASSGGRLYNEQFF.

This chain joins TRBV5-4 and TRBJ1-2; D is unclear. Germline-derived CDR1 and CDR2 are SGHNT and YYREEE (reference sequence). CDR3 length equals 13 residues. Deletions cut 2 bases from V and 7 bases from J, with 12 bases between. For the CDR3, the DNA is TGTGCCAGCAGCTTCCTATCGGAGGGTGGCTACACCTTC. It specifies CASSFLSEGGYTF.

The chain has TRBV6-5 and TRBJ1-2; 8 bases line up with TRBD1. Per germline, CDR1 MNHEY and CDR2 SVGAGI. Trimming cost V 2 bases and J 2 bases; bases outside gene matches: 1. This CDR3 has 14 amino acids. The CDR3 loop is CASSYRTGNYGYTF. Here the CDR3 DNA reads TGTGCCAGCAGTTACCGGACAGGGAACTATGGCTACACCTTC.

This clone was found a few times. The chain couples TRBV11-2 to TRBJ2-1; no firm D call. This CDR3 comprises 15 residues. The germline gives CDR1 SGHAT, CDR2 FQNNGV. The V end lost 3 bases, the J end lost 2 bases, and 11 bases lay between the germline ends. CDR3 nucleotides: TGTGCCAGCAGCTTCGTAGCCGACCCCTACAATGAGCAGTTCTTC. Amino acid sequence: CASSFVADPYNEQFF.

This chain links TRBV19 with TRBJ2-3; 9 bases map to TRBD1. Germline values: CDR1 LNHDA, CDR2 SQIVND (reference sequence). The CDR3 is 15 residues long. V was pared by 2 bases and J by 4 bases, with 4 bases of the junction left unmatched. CDR3: CASSIRWTGADTQYF. The CDR3 DNA sequence: TGTGCCAGTAGTATAAGGTGGACAGGGGCAGATACGCAGTATTTT.